This T cell receptor (beta chain) came from a study of blood T cell repertoires in COVID-19. Study background: Samples came from the United States, Italy and Spain, spanning acute and convalescent COVID-19. PBMCs, B-cell-depleted T cells, or T cells were the source of the cDNA or gDNA that made up the material.

This clone was counted a few times. Original processing notes: Nucleated cell counts were estimated from reference gene primer amplification. Libraries were prepared by immunoSEQ multiplex PCR; TCRdb keeps only in-frame clonotypes and omits some of them. The V and J calls and clone size are taken from that table; D and trimming were inferred from the DNA. The sample includes about 140,000 clones, 75% to 80% of them seen just once. The length of the CDR3 is 13 residues. CDR1 is MNHEY, CDR2 SMNVEV, per germline (reference sequence). Deletions cut 2 bases from V and 8 bases from J, with 9 bases between. The source is a woman in her forties or fifties with active or convalescent COVID-19. V is TRBV27 and J is TRBJ1-4; TRBD1 is a possible D gene (6 bases). Sequenced: peripheral blood. In DNA form, the CDR3 reads TGTGCCAGCAGTTTACAAAGGGGGGAAAAACTGTTTTTT. It is translated as CASSLQRGEKLFF.